This T cell receptor (beta chain) was recovered during a study of blood T cell repertoires in COVID-19. Study-level background: Italy, Spain and the United States were the sources of the convalescent and acute COVID-19 samples. In each case, the material was cDNA or gDNA derived from T cells, B-cell-depleted T cells, or PBMCs.

The authors' processing: For nucleated cells, counts were estimated from reference gene primer amplification. Sequencing used immunoSEQ multiplex PCR; TCRdb keeps in-frame clones, though not all of them. The D gene and trimming were derived from the DNA, and the V and J assignments and clone size from that table. The sample lists roughly 160,000 clones; 84% were seen once. Patients of the Seattle cohort, enrolled during active infection, were followed longitudinally. Germline-derived CDR1 and CDR2 are SGHRS and YFSETQ. CDR3 length: 16 amino acids. Unmatched junction bases numbered 12, after V lost 2 bases and J lost 5 bases.

The sequence derives from a woman aged 80 or older with COVID-19, enrolled during active disease. This chain links TRBV5-1 with TRBJ2-5; 7 nucleotides line up with TRBD1. The sequencing sample was made of peripheral blood. CDR3 sequence: CASSLAPQGPVETQYF. The CDR3 DNA is TGCGCCAGCAGCTTAGCCCCACAGGGGCCCGTGGAGACCCAGTACTTC. The full variable domain, completed using reference TRBV5-1 and TRBJ2-5, is KAGVTQTPRYLIKTRGQQVTLSCSPISGHRSVSWYQQTPGQGLQFLFEYFSETQRNKGNFPGRFSGRQFSNSRSEMNVSTLELGDSALYLCASSLAPQGPVETQYFGPGTRLLVL.